The 28 T cell receptor beta chains below come from one sample, sequenced in a study of OX40 agonist ivuxolimab in advanced cancers. Produced via immunoSEQ multiplex PCR; TCRdb's table is partial and in-frame only. The sample gives more than 75,000 clones, approximately 80% of which show up once; around 5.8% is in the top ten. This material consisted of CD4+ or CD8+ T cells sorted from blood, taken in a trial of the OX40 agonist ivuxolimab. The receptor set was obtained from an adult with an advanced solid tumor such as melanoma, head and neck, liver or kidney cancer.

The rearrangement uses TRBV30 and TRBJ1-1; 7 positions match TRBD1. The CDR3 consists of 16 residues. From germline, CDR1 is GTSNPN and CDR2 SVGIG (reference sequence). V was pared by 0 bases and J by 1 base, with 8 bases of the junction left unmatched. The DNA of the CDR3 is TGTGCCTGGAGTGTGTTGGGCAGGGGGACGAACACTGAAGCTTTCTTT. Its protein product is CAWSVLGRGTNTEAFF.

The genes are TRBV2 and TRBJ1-1; TRBD1 matches at 9 bases. This CDR3 has 15 residues. In germline, CDR1 is SNHLY, CDR2 FYNNEI. V lost 4 bases to trimming and J lost 5 bases; unmatched junction nucleotides: 8. DNA of the CDR3: TGTGCCAGCAGTGTCGCGACAGGGGGACGTACTGAAGCTTTCTTT. Amino acids: CASSVATGGRTEAFF.

The chain links TRBV14 to TRBJ2-2; D gene unclear. V lost 1 base, J lost 4 bases, and 13 bases lay in between. Germline V gene data show CDR1 as SGHDN and CDR2 as FVKESK. The CDR3 is made up of 16 amino acids. The CDR3 coding sequence is TGTGCCAGCAGCCAAGTGGCCGGGTCGGGCACCGGGGAGCTGTTTTTT. Translation: CASSQVAGSGTGELFF. Complete variable domain (other parts from reference TRBV14 and TRBJ2-2): EAGVTQFPSHSVIEKGQTVTLRCDPISGHDNLYWYRRVMGKEIKFLLHFVKESKQDESGMPNNRFLAERTGGTYSTLKVQPAELEDSGVYFCASSQVAGSGTGELFFGEGSRLTVL.

The genes are TRBV5-1 and TRBJ2-7; unclear D gene. The germline V gene has CDR1 SGHRS and CDR2 YFSETQ. The CDR3 has 14 residues. Trimming removed 0 bases from V and 3 bases from J, with 10 bases in between. CDR3 bases: TGCGCCAGCAGCTTGGGTCAAGTTAACTACGAGCAGTACTTC. It yields the protein CASSLGQVNYEQYF.

J is TRBJ2-1 and V is TRBV10-3; TRBD2 agrees at 16 bases. The V gene's germline CDR1 is ENHRY and CDR2 SYGVKD. This CDR3 comprises 14 residues. V dropped 6 bases and J dropped 16; count of bases not matched to a gene: 9. This CDR3 reads CAISPGTSGGAQFF. CDR3 coding DNA: TGTGCCATCAGCCCCGGGACTAGCGGGGGGGCTCAATTCTTC.

This clone has a handful of counts. V is TRBV7-2 and J is TRBJ2-5; D is unresolved. V gave up 4 bases and J gave up 5 bases, with 17 bases separating them. The CDR3 has 15 amino acids. Germline V lookup: CDR1 SGHTA, CDR2 FQGNSA. CDR3 region: CASSSQLGPPETQYF. As DNA, the CDR3 is TGTGCCAGCAGCTCCCAACTCGGCCCCCCCGAGACCCAGTACTTC.

The genes are TRBV5-1 and TRBJ1-1, with a possible D match to TRBD1 (5 bases). The V gene lost 5 bases and the J gene lost 0 bases, with 14 bases spanning the gap. The CDR3 runs to 15 residues. The V gene's germline CDR1 is SGHRS and CDR2 YFSETQ. CDR3 sequence: CASRRMGDVNTEAFF. Here the CDR3 DNA reads TGCGCCAGCAGGAGGATGGGGGATGTGAACACTGAAGCTTTCTTT.

This clone was picked up one time. The chain combines TRBV28 with TRBJ1-2, with D maybe TRBD1 (6 bases). The V gene lost 4 bases and the J gene lost 4 bases, with 16 bases spanning the gap. The CDR3 covers 15 residues. CDR1 MDHEN and CDR2 SYDVKM come from the germline V gene. The CDR3 protein is CASSSSGGGSYGYTF. CDR3 nucleotides: TGTGCCAGCAGTTCCTCGGGAGGGGGATCCTATGGCTACACCTTC.

The chain employs TRBV27 and TRBJ2-4; D possibly corresponds to TRBD1 (5 bases). Germline assignment: CDR1 MNHEY and CDR2 SMNVEV (reference sequence). The CDR3 has 16 amino acids. V lost 1 base and J lost 1, with 11 bases in between. This chain's CDR3 is CASSLLGRAAKNIQYF. The CDR3 nucleotides are TGTGCCAGCAGTTTATTGGGCAGGGCGGCCAAAAACATTCAGTACTTC.

The chain combines TRBV4-2 with TRBJ2-7; D not certain. CDR3 length: 12 residues. Germline CDR1 reads LGHNA; CDR2 reads YNFKEQ. Trimming pared 6 bases from V and 6 bases from J, leaving 12 bases between. CDR3 coding DNA: TGTGCCAGCAGGGTGCGAGTGGCCGAGCAGTACTTC. Protein product: CASRVRVAEQYF.

The chain is built from TRBV7-8 and TRBJ2-7; no clear D gene. Germline assignment: CDR1 SGHVS and CDR2 FQNEAQ. The CDR3 totals 13 residues. The V end was cut by 5 bases, the J end by 3 bases, with 11 bases between. The CDR3 DNA sequence: TGTGCCAGCAGCGCGAGATTTCGCTACGAGCAGTACTTC. It translates to CASSARFRYEQYF.

V usage is TRBV14 and J usage is TRBJ2-5; D is unclear. Germline V gene data show CDR1 as SGHDN and CDR2 as FVKESK. With 1 base removed from V and 4 bases from J, the gap between germline ends came to 13 bases. This CDR3 contains 15 residues. CDR3 nucleotide sequence: TGTGCCAGCAGCCAAGCTTTAGGGCCGACAGAGACCCAGTACTTC. Amino acid sequence: CASSQALGPTETQYF.

There are a few counts of this clone. The chain joins TRBV11-2 to TRBJ2-2, with TRBD1 matching 7 bases. J lost 3 bases, V lost 3 bases, and 7 bases had no gene match. Germline assignment: CDR1 SGHAT and CDR2 FQNNGV. The CDR3 has 16 amino acids. The CDR3 loop is CASSFVNRGDTGELFF. The CDR3 DNA sequence: TGTGCCAGCAGCTTTGTCAACAGGGGAGACACCGGGGAGCTGTTTTTT.

V gene TRBV6-5 combines with J gene TRBJ2-2; D assignment may be TRBD1 or TRBD2 (5 bases each). The CDR3 runs to 16 residues. V gave up 4 bases and J gave up 2 bases, with 14 bases separating them. Germline V gene data show CDR1 as MNHEY and CDR2 as SVGAGI. In DNA form, the CDR3 reads TGTGCCAGCAGTTCCCCCTGGGGGTCCAACACCGGGGAGCTGTTTTTT. Amino acids: CASSSPWGSNTGELFF.

The chain couples TRBV7-2 to TRBJ2-1, with 11 bases identical to TRBD2. After removal of 4 bases from V and 5 bases from J, the junction contained 4 bases not matched to a gene. The CDR3 spans 15 residues. Germline CDR1 is SGHTA and CDR2 is FQGNSA. The CDR3 loop reads CASSYSGGANNEQFF. Here the CDR3 DNA reads TGTGCCAGCAGCTATAGCGGGGGGGCGAACAATGAGCAGTTCTTC. Full variable domain (missing parts from reference TRBV7-2 and TRBJ2-1): GAGVSQSPSNKVTEKGKDVELRCDPISGHTALYWYRQSLGQGLEFLIYFQGNSAPDKSGLPSDRFSAERTGGSVSTLTIQRTQQEDSAVYLCASSYSGGANNEQFFGPGTRLTVL.

This chain connects TRBV18 to TRBJ1-4, with D unclear. Between the trimmed V and J ends, which lost 2 bases and 6 bases, there was a span of 16 bases. Germline CDR1 reads KGHSH; CDR2 reads LQKENI. The CDR3 runs 16 residues. This CDR3 reads CASSPGSYPRDEKLFF. In nucleotides, the CDR3 is TGTGCCAGCTCACCAGGCTCCTACCCCCGGGATGAAAAACTGTTTTTT.

V usage is TRBV11-2 and J usage is TRBJ2-5; 14 nucleotides align to TRBD2. V lost 4 bases and J lost 5; bases outside the gene matches: 6. This CDR3 spans 16 amino acids. Per germline, CDR1 SGHAT and CDR2 FQNNGV. The CDR3 sequence: CASSSLTSGRDETQYF. CDR3 nucleotides: TGTGCCAGCAGCTCTCTGACTAGCGGGAGGGACGAGACCCAGTACTTC.

This chain joins TRBV5-1 and TRBJ2-7; TRBD2 aligns across 11 bases. The CDR3 loop spans 16 amino acids. The ends lost 3 bases at V and 3 bases at J; junction bases unmatched: 8. CDR1 is SGHRS and CDR2 is YFSETQ in the germline V gene. CDR3 coding DNA: TGCGCCAGCAGCTCTCCGACTAGCGGGACCCTCTACGAGCAGTACTTC. It codes for CASSSPTSGTLYEQYF.

This clone has a single count. This chain connects TRBV5-1 to TRBJ1-2; TRBD1 matches 9 bases. CDR1 and CDR2 (germline): SGHRS, YFSETQ. CDR3 size: 14 residues. Trimming took 4 bases from V and 4 from J; bases not matched to a gene: 5. The DNA for the CDR3 is TGCGCCAGCAGCAACCGGACAGGGGCCTATGGCTACACCTTC. The encoded protein is CASSNRTGAYGYTF. Full variable domain (remainder filled in from reference TRBV5-1 and TRBJ1-2): KAGVTQTPRYLIKTRGQQVTLSCSPISGHRSVSWYQQTPGQGLQFLFEYFSETQRNKGNFPGRFSGRQFSNSRSEMNVSTLELGDSALYLCASSNRTGAYGYTFGSGTRLTVV.

V is TRBV4-2 and J is TRBJ2-5; no firm D call. Germline assignment: CDR1 LGHNA and CDR2 YNFKEQ. This CDR3 is 14 amino acids long. The V end was cut by 0 bases, the J end by 4 bases, with 9 bases between. The CDR3 loop reads CASSQDGATETQYF. Here the CDR3 DNA reads TGTGCCAGCAGCCAAGACGGAGCAACAGAGACCCAGTACTTC.

This clone was counted a few times. The chain recombines TRBV29-1 with TRBJ2-5; unclear D gene. CDR1 and CDR2 (germline): SQVTM, ANQGSEA. Trimming took off 0 bases at V and 0 bases at J, with 8 bases between the two ends. The CDR3 runs 14 residues. CDR3 sequence reads: CSVEDYVNQETQYF. Here the CDR3 DNA reads TGCAGCGTTGAAGATTATGTAAACCAAGAGACCCAGTACTTC.

This clone was found a few times. The chain has TRBV9 and TRBJ1-1, with a weak D call TRBD1 (5 bases). Per germline, CDR1 SGDLS and CDR2 YYNGEE. This CDR3 spans 14 amino acids. The V end lost 4 bases, the J end lost 10 bases, and 20 bases lay between the germline ends. The DNA of the CDR3 is TGTGCCAGCAGCCTGGACACGACCCTCAGAGGAGCTTTCTTT. Translation: CASSLDTTLRGAFF.

This sequence joins TRBV7-9 and TRBJ1-2; D is uncertain. Trimming removed 5 bases from V and 0 bases from J, with 16 bases in between. Germline V lookup: CDR1 SEHNR, CDR2 FQNEAQ (reference sequence). The CDR3 has 16 residues. The CDR3 sequence: CASSLGTPTTNYGYTF. CDR3 sequence (DNA): TGTGCCAGCAGCCTTGGAACTCCGACAACTAACTATGGCTACACCTTC.

This chain joins TRBV12-5 and TRBJ2-2, with 8 nucleotides matching TRBD1. The CDR3 runs to 17 residues. Trimming cost V 3 bases and J 3 bases; bases outside gene matches: 9. The V gene's germline CDR1 is LGHNT and CDR2 FRNRAP. The CDR3 loop is CASGFPRRGLDTGELFF. For the CDR3, the DNA is TGTGCTAGTGGTTTCCCACGCAGGGGGCTCGACACCGGGGAGCTGTTTTTT.

V and J are TRBV5-8 and TRBJ1-5; TRBD1 aligns across 9 bases. The J segment lost 5 bases and the V segment lost 5 bases, leaving 8 bases of the junction unmatched. This CDR3 is 15 amino acids long. Germline V gene data show CDR1 as SGHTS and CDR2 as YDEGEE. The CDR3 nucleotides are TGTGCCAGCAGTGGGGACAGGGAGGAGGATCAGCCCCAGCATTTT. The encoded protein is CASSGDREEDQPQHF.

The CDR3 DNA follows: TGTGCCATCAGTGCCATAACTTCGGCAGATACGCAGTATTTT. Protein product: CAISAITSADTQYF. The chain uses TRBV10-3 and TRBJ2-3; no firm D call. The germline V gene has CDR1 ENHRY and CDR2 SYGVKD. The CDR3 runs to 14 residues. V was cut by 4 bases and J by 4 bases, with 12 bases left in between.

CDR3 nucleotides: TGTGCCAGCAGTGAACTCAGGGATTATAGCAATCAGCCCCAGCATTTT. Protein product: CASSELRDYSNQPQHF. The V gene is TRBV6-1, the J gene TRBJ1-5; D might be TRBD1 (5 bases). The V gene's germline CDR1 is MNHNS and CDR2 SASEGT. Trimming stripped 2 bases from V and 0 bases from J, with 11 bases between. This CDR3 region has 16 residues.

As DNA, the CDR3 is TGTGCCAGCAGCCTTCCCACAGGGTTCGTGGATGAAAAACTGTTTTTT. This sequence encodes CASSLPTGFVDEKLFF. The chain joins TRBV28 to TRBJ1-4; a possible D gene is TRBD1 (6 bases). CDR1 and CDR2 from the germline V gene are MDHEN and SYDVKM. The V end lost 6 bases, the J end lost 6 bases, and 20 bases lay between the germline ends. The CDR3 runs to 16 residues.